This TCR beta chain was observed in a study of blood T cell repertoires in COVID-19. This clone was seen only a few times. Assay: immunoSEQ multiplex PCR; the TCRdb copy retains only in-frame clones and omits some. In the table there are approximately 250,000 clones, about nine tenths of which are singletons. Germline CDR1 reads SQVTM; CDR2 reads ANQGSEA. V shed 6 bases, J shed 3 bases, and the junction held 6 bases outside the gene matches. This CDR3 region has 13 residues. The sequenced sample consisted of peripheral blood. The clonotype was recovered from a man between 25 and 39 years old with COVID-19, enrolled during active disease. The chain combines TRBV29-1 with TRBJ2-5; TRBD1 agrees at 8 bases. The CDR3 DNA is TGCAGCGTCTCAGGACAGGGAAAAGAGACCCAGTACTTC. Translation gives CSVSGQGKETQYF.